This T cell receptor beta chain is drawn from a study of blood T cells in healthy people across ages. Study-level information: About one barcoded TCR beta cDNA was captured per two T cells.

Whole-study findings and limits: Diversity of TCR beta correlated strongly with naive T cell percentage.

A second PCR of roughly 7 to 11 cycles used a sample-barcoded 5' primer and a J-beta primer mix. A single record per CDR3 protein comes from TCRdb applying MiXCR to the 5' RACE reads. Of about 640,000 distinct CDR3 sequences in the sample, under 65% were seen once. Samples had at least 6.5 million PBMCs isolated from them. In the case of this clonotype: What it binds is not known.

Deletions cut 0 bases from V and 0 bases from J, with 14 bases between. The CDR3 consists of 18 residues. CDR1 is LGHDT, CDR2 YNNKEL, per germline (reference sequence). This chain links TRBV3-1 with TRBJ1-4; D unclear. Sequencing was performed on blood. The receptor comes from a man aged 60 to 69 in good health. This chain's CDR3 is CASSQDRGGGSTNEKLFF. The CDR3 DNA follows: TGTGCCAGCAGCCAAGATCGGGGTGGAGGGTCAACTAATGAAAAACTGTTTTTT.